This passage covers 9 T cell receptor beta chains from one sample sequenced in a study of shared clonotypes between healthy human individuals. Here immunoSEQ multiplex PCR was the method, and the copy in TCRdb shows in-frame clones only, minus some. This table holds millions of clones, over 85% found once. The material sequenced was naive CD4+ T cells from PBMCs. As for subset: CD45RA+ positively selected. Receptors originate from a young man in good health. Some clones in this sample may be carry-over from other donors' samples.

The gene calls are TRBV9 and TRBJ2-1, with 10 bases matching TRBD2. The CDR3 is 14 residues long. Germline CDR1 SGDLS, CDR2 YYNGEE. The trim removed 3 bases at V and 5 bases at J, leaving 2 bases unmatched. This chain's CDR3 is CASSASGSNNEQFF. CDR3 DNA sequence: TGTGCCAGCAGCGCTAGCGGGAGCAACAATGAGCAGTTCTTC.

The gene calls are TRBV6-1 and TRBJ2-1, with D perhaps matching TRBD1 or TRBD2 (5 bases each). The germline V gene has CDR1 MNHNS and CDR2 SASEGT. V lost 3 bases and J 5 bases, leaving 17 bases between the germline ends. The CDR3 contains 16 residues. DNA of the CDR3: TGTGCCAGCAGTGAGCATGCCGGGGCAGCAAACAATGAGCAGTTCTTC. Translation: CASSEHAGAANNEQFF.

The chain uses TRBV6-5 and TRBJ2-5, with D possibly being TRBD2 (6 bases). The germline CDR1 and CDR2 sequences are MNHEY and SVGAGI. The CDR3 consists of 13 residues. Trimming removed 6 bases at V and 5 bases at J, with 13 bases between. The CDR3, as DNA: TGTGCCAGCAGACGATCGGAGGGGGAGACCCAGTACTTC. Its translation: CASRRSEGETQYF.

The chain combines TRBV5-6 with TRBJ2-1; 8 bases align to TRBD2. Trimming removed 4 bases from V and 8 bases from J; junction bases left unmatched: 5. This CDR3 is 13 amino acids long. Germline loops: CDR1 SGHDT, CDR2 YYEEEE. The CDR3 loop reads CASSPGTRDEQFF. The CDR3 DNA reads as TGTGCCAGCAGCCCCGGGACTAGAGATGAGCAGTTCTTC.

CDR3 loop: CASSRTSGRAEDTQYF. The CDR3 DNA reads TGTGCCAGCAGTCGGACTAGCGGCCGGGCTGAAGATACGCAGTATTTT. V is TRBV4-2 and J is TRBJ2-3; 10 nucleotides line up with TRBD2. This CDR3 contains 16 residues. Trimming took 6 bases from V and 5 from J; bases not matched to a gene: 11. In germline, CDR1 is LGHNA, CDR2 YNFKEQ.

The V gene is TRBV7-2, the J gene TRBJ2-7; TRBD1 matches at 9 bases. V dropped 9 bases and J dropped 6; count of bases not matched to a gene: 12. This CDR3 is 14 amino acids long. Per the germline V gene, CDR1 is SGHTA and CDR2 is FQGNSA. The CDR3 loop is CASRIPGQGSEQYF. The CDR3 region has the DNA TGTGCCAGTAGAATTCCGGGACAGGGTTCCGAGCAGTACTTC.

V and J are TRBV6-1 and TRBJ2-3, with D possibly TRBD2 on 5 matching bases. The CDR3 is made up of 13 amino acids. Looked up from germline, CDR1 is MNHNS and CDR2 is SASEGT. Trimming pared 8 bases from V and 5 bases from J, leaving 14 bases between. CDR3 sequence (DNA): TGTGCCAGCGGGGTTCGGGCGGGAGATACGCAGTATTTT. Its protein is CASGVRAGDTQYF.

V and J are TRBV11-2 and TRBJ1-2; tentatively, D is TRBD1 (5 bases). The CDR3 has 15 residues. V was pared by 2 bases and J by 1 base, with 11 bases between. The germline V gene has CDR1 SGHAT and CDR2 FQNNGV. The CDR3 DNA reads as TGTGCCAGCAGCTTAAGGGGCAGTCTTAACTATGGCTACACCTTC. This codes for CASSLRGSLNYGYTF.

V is TRBV29-1 and J is TRBJ2-4; TRBD1 is a possible D gene (6 bases). This CDR3 comprises 15 residues. CDR1 is SQVTM, CDR2 ANQGSEA, per germline. Trimming removed 6 bases at V and 3 bases at J, with 18 bases between. The CDR3 nucleotides are TGCAGCGTAGGGATAACAGGGACGGGCAAAAACATTCAGTACTTC. Translated: CSVGITGTGKNIQYF.